The 17 T cell receptor beta chains below all came from one sample that was sequenced in a study of T cells in Graves' hyperthyroidism and ophthalmopathy. The source material, RNA transcripts, was used to amplify TCR beta CDR3 regions. First-round RT-PCR of the TCR CDR3 relied on the HTBI primer set. Via MiXCR, TCRdb re-called the multiplex PCR reads, giving one row per CDR3 protein. The repertoire holds hundreds of thousands of distinct CDR3 sequences, with around 20% as singletons. The sequencing input was blood. Every receptor here comes from a man between 40 and 49 years old with Graves' ophthalmopathy.

V and J are TRBV5-1 and TRBJ2-6, with 7 positions matching TRBD1. This CDR3 has 14 residues. Trimming at V came to 6 bases and at J to 1 base, leaving 1 base not matched to a gene. Looked up from germline, CDR1 is SGHRS and CDR2 is YFSETQ. The CDR3 protein is CASTQGSGANVLTF. DNA for the CDR3: TGCGCCAGCACACAGGGGTCTGGGGCCAACGTCCTGACTTTC. Based on the CDR3 plus reference TRBV5-1 and TRBJ2-6, the full variable domain is KAGVTQTPRYLIKTRGQQVTLSCSPISGHRSVSWYQQTPGQGLQFLFEYFSETQRNKGNFPGRFSGRQFSNSRSEMNVSTLELGDSALYLCASTQGSGANVLTFGAGSRLTVL.

This clonotype was detected many times. The chain joins TRBV11-2 to TRBJ2-1; D gene unclear. The V gene's germline CDR1 is SGHAT and CDR2 FQNNGV. CDR3 length: 11 residues. V was shortened by 4 bases and J by 8 bases, with 6 bases between the two germline ends. The CDR3 DNA sequence: TGTGCCAGCAGCTCACGGGATGAGCAGTTCTTC. It specifies CASSSRDEQFF.

As regards this clonotype: This may be a read error, as it is one base from a much larger clone. The rearrangement uses TRBV6-1 and TRBJ1-5, with a tentative D call TRBD1 (5 bases). From germline, CDR1 is MNHNS and CDR2 SASEGT. V was cut by 6 bases and J by 4 bases, with 19 bases left in between. This CDR3 contains 16 residues. The CDR3: CASRPGGGARNQPQHF. The CDR3 coding sequence is TGTGCCAGCAGACCCGGAGGAGGGGCGCGAAATCAGCCCCAGCATTTT.

This clonotype showed up many times. The chain combines TRBV5-1 with TRBJ2-3; 12 bases align to TRBD2. V lost 4 bases to trimming and J lost 0 bases; unmatched junction nucleotides: 6. The germline V gene has CDR1 SGHRS and CDR2 YFSETQ. The CDR3 has 17 amino acids. CDR3 amino acids: CASSTGLAGMSTDTQYF. CDR3 nucleotides: TGCGCCAGCAGCACTGGACTAGCGGGGATGAGCACAGATACGCAGTATTTT.

Details on this clonotype: A clone one base away is much larger, so this may be a read error. The chain joins TRBV28 to TRBJ2-7; 10 bases align to TRBD1. The CDR3 is 15 amino acids. The germline V gene encodes CDR1 MDHEN and CDR2 SYDVKM. Losses at the gene ends were 4 bases for V and 4 bases for J; bases not matched to a gene: 7. The CDR3 spells CASSSGGQGKYEQYF. CDR3 DNA: TGTGCCAGCAGTTCGGGGGGACAGGGGAAGTACGAGCAGTACTTC.

The chain couples TRBV19 to TRBJ1-1, with a possible D match to TRBD1 (5 bases). CDR3 length equals 17 residues. CDR1 and CDR2 from the germline V gene are LNHDA and SQIVND (reference sequence). V lost 2 bases and J lost 3, with 19 bases in between. This chain's CDR3 is CASSITVVGLWDTEAFF. CDR3 sequence (DNA): TGTGCCAGTAGTATAACAGTGGTGGGGCTATGGGACACTGAAGCTTTCTTT.

This clonotype appeared many times. As DNA, the CDR3 is TGCAGTGCTAGAGTATCAGGGGGCCCCAATGAAAAACTGTTTTTT. This gives the protein CSARVSGGPNEKLFF. The genes are TRBV20-1 and TRBJ1-4; 8 nucleotides line up with TRBD1. The germline V gene encodes CDR1 DFQATT and CDR2 SNEGSKA (reference sequence). Germline trimming cut 1 base from V and 5 bases from J; bases unmatched to any gene: 6. The CDR3 has 15 amino acids.

The rearrangement links TRBV6-1 to TRBJ1-5, with D uncertain. Trimming stripped 1 base from V and 9 bases from J, with 10 bases between. CDR1 is MNHNS, CDR2 SASEGT, per germline. This CDR3 has 13 amino acids. CDR3 in DNA: TGTGCCAGCAGTGAAGATCCCGCACGGCCCCAGCATTTT. Its protein product is CASSEDPARPQHF.

This clonotype has ten or more counts. This rearrangement joins TRBV7-2 to TRBJ2-7, with D perhaps TRBD2 (6 bases). Germline V gives CDR1 SGHTA, CDR2 FQGNSA. The CDR3 runs to 16 residues. V gave up 3 bases and J gave up 5 bases, with 20 bases separating them. CDR3 amino acids: CASSFSGLLGVDEQYF. Written as DNA, the CDR3 is TGTGCCAGCAGCTTCTCGGGACTCCTCGGTGTAGACGAGCAGTACTTC.

This clonotype was counted at least ten times. At one boundary the junction diverges from the germline segment, which might be a read error. The chain employs TRBV7-2 and TRBJ1-2; D is possibly TRBD1 (5 bases). This CDR3 is 12 amino acids long. Germline V gene lookup returns CDR1 SGHTA and CDR2 FQGNSA. The CDR3 protein is CASSLGTYGYTF. The CDR3 DNA follows: TGTGCCAGCAGTTTAGGGACCTATGGCTACACCTTC.

The chain uses TRBV5-1 and TRBJ2-7; no reliable D call. Germline CDR1 reads SGHRS; CDR2 reads YFSETQ. The CDR3 spans 15 residues. V lost 5 bases and J lost 3, with 18 bases in between. The CDR3 spells CASSLPPPGNYEQYF. The CDR3 region has the DNA TGCGCCAGCAGTCTACCACCCCCCGGAAACTACGAGCAGTACTTC.

This clonotype appeared many times. The rearrangement uses TRBV20-1 and TRBJ1-1; D is ambiguous. The CDR3 covers 12 residues. Germline CDR1 is DFQATT and CDR2 is SNEGSKA (reference sequence). V was clipped by 3 bases and J by 1 base, with 6 bases between them. CDR3 protein: CSASNRNTEAFF. DNA of the CDR3: TGCAGTGCTAGCAACAGGAACACTGAAGCTTTCTTT.

This clonotype occurred a few times. V gene TRBV6-1 combines with J gene TRBJ2-5; D uncertain. The CDR3 loop spans 16 amino acids. The V and J ends lost 0 bases and 7 bases respectively, with 18 bases between them. Looked up from germline, CDR1 is MNHNS and CDR2 is SASEGT. The DNA of the CDR3 is TGTGCCAGCAGTGAAGCGACACAGTTTATTAAGGGGACCCAGTACTTC. It codes for CASSEATQFIKGTQYF.

This clonotype came up many times. The chain couples TRBV18 to TRBJ2-5; the D is unclear. Germline V gene data show CDR1 as KGHSH and CDR2 as LQKENI. V was cut by 3 bases and J by 2 bases, with 4 bases left in between. CDR3 length equals 12 residues. The CDR3 spells CASSPGQETQYF. In DNA, the CDR3 is TGTGCCAGCTCACCGGGACAAGAGACCCAGTACTTC.

This chain links TRBV12-3 or TRBV12-4 with TRBJ1-2; D is uncertain. CDR3 length equals 15 residues. The germline V and J ends were trimmed by 1 base and 4 bases, with 13 bases remaining between them. The CDR3 nucleotides are TGTGCCAGCAGTTTAGGGACGAATTTGGGCTATGGCTACACCTTC. Amino acid sequence: CASSLGTNLGYGYTF.

This clonotype was observed a few times. The chain is built from TRBV30 and TRBJ2-3; 9 bases fit TRBD2. Germline CDR1 GTSNPN, CDR2 SVGIG (reference sequence). CDR3 length: 15 residues. J was trimmed by 6 bases and V by 2 bases; bases with no gene match: 9. The DNA of the CDR3 is TGTGCCTGGAGTTTAATAGCGGGGGCCCGGGATACGCAGTATTTT. Protein sequence: CAWSLIAGARDTQYF.

There are many counts of this clonotype. The chain joins TRBV3-1 to TRBJ2-1, with a tentative D call TRBD2 (5 bases). Germline CDR1 and CDR2: LGHDT and YNNKEL (reference sequence). V lost 3 bases to trimming and J lost 1 base, with 13 bases between them. This CDR3 region has 16 residues. CDR3: CASSQRSSFSYNEQFF. The CDR3 DNA sequence: TGTGCCAGCAGCCAGCGGTCTAGCTTTTCCTACAATGAGCAGTTCTTC.